The entry that follows covers one TCR beta chain sequence. Profiled with immunoSEQ multiplex PCR; TCRdb holds only in-frame clones, not every one. The sample carries under 40,000 clones, roughly 88% recorded once. The CDR3 is made up of 14 amino acids. Trimming cost V 8 bases and J 5 bases; bases outside gene matches: 4. From germline, CDR1 is SNHLY and CDR2 FYNNEI. These data come from a study of PD-L1 blockade in urothelial cancer. Study as a whole: Analysis of the blood was performed 3 weeks (second dose) and 6 weeks after treatment start.

This chain joins TRBV2 and TRBJ2-2; TRBD1 matches 11 bases. The TCR comes from a man aged 55-75 years with urothelial cancer. Sequenced material: PBMCs, taken around atezolizumab (anti-PD-L1) treatment. The CDR3 loop reads CASSGQGVTGELFF. In DNA form, the CDR3 reads TGTGCCAGCTCGGGACAGGGGGTAACCGGGGAGCTGTTTTTT.